This T cell receptor beta chain was obtained from a study of radiotherapy plus CTLA-4 blockade in lung cancer. Background on the study: Across the patients, objective responses occurred in about 19%, and disease control in roughly 30%. General study points: The study found tumor-derived TCR clones expanded in blood after radiotherapy plus ipilimumab. Reportedly, early blood T cell clone dynamics best predicted response, with interferon-beta.

Some clones are missing from TCRdb's copy, which holds only in-frame ones; the method was immunoSEQ multiplex PCR. The sample contains 55,000 to 75,000 clones, roughly three quarters of which appear only once. V shed 4 bases and J 2 bases; nucleotides not matched to a gene: 6. This CDR3 is 15 amino acids long. Germline CDR1 and CDR2: MDHEN and SYDVKM. This clone was picked up one time. Antigen specificity is unknown. This clonotype was obtained from a human donor with non-small cell lung cancer whose response to radiotherapy plus ipilimumab could not be evaluated. Some clones in this sample may be carry-over from other donors' samples. The J gene is TRBJ2-7, the V gene TRBV28; 9 positions agree with TRBD1. The sample here was peripheral blood, taken from a patient treated with radiotherapy plus ipilimumab. CDR3 loop: CASSSRDRVPYEQYF. The CDR3 nucleotides read TGTGCCAGCAGTTCCCGGGACAGGGTCCCCTACGAGCAGTACTTC.